This TCR beta chain was obtained from a study of tumor-infiltrating lymphocytes in primary liver carcinoma. Study-level background: Men as well as women, aged 30 to 69 years, made up the patients.

Total RNA (approximately 500 ng) served as template for TCR beta cDNA synthesis primed by a constant-region primer. Researchers made the TCR beta libraries by running three nested multiplex PCR rounds with slightly modified ARM-PCR. Running nine to ten cycles apiece, the first two PCR rounds relied on TRBV1-TRBV30 forward primers together with a C-beta reverse primer. TCRdb itself ran the multiplex PCR reads through MiXCR, one entry per CDR3 protein. The table has 150,000 to 200,000 distinct CDR3 sequences, around four fifths seen once. General observations from the study: A significantly higher top-250-clone fraction was found in tumors than in blood (p = 0.039). Just around 8-25% of top clones spanned all five tumor regions.

CDR3 size: 14 residues. Germline V gene lookup returns CDR1 SQVTM and CDR2 ANQGSEA. Unsorted bulk tissue (roughly 19-31 mg) underwent RNA and DNA co-extraction. Uniformly, tumor samples exhibited a viable tumor cell fraction exceeding 90%. Concerning this clonotype: The antigen is undetermined. One end of the junction is discordant with germline, which a read error may explain.

The source is a man between 40 and 49 years old with primary liver carcinoma and hepatitis B virus infection. Sequenced input: tumor tissue from primary liver carcinoma. This chain links TRBV29-1 with TRBJ1-2; D is unresolved. CDR3 region: CSVEAEEGVNGYTF. The CDR3 nucleotides are TGCAGCGTTGAAGCGGAAGAAGGTGTGAATGGCTATACCTTC.